This T cell receptor beta chain stems from a study of blood T cell repertoires in COVID-19 (TCRdb year 2020). Notes on the research overall: The collaborator samples originated in the United States, Italy and Spain and spanned the acute and convalescent phases of COVID-19. Subjects who had been exposed to COVID-19, were actively infected with it, or had recovered from it provided the deeply sampled blood TCRbeta repertoires that made up the dataset. A de-identified subject ID, COVID-19 status, age in years and sex were almost always included in the sample metadata. Where available, HLA class I and class II types were taken from metadata supplied by the sample provider and were not determined by assay-based typing. Samples came from the ongoing ImmuneRACE study (first 160 participants) plus 1,254 subjects from 6 global collaborators. The repertoires were released in a freely available public database intended as a resource for research on the immune response to SARS-CoV-2. The prospective study material was composed of cDNA or gDNA derived from T cells, B-cell-depleted T cells, or PBMCs. General study outcomes and caveats: The amount of clinical and demographic metadata varied by source and participant and was provided uncurated.

Each collaborating institution followed its own protocols to collect whole blood in K2EDTA tubes. For TCRbeta analysis, collaborator samples were shipped as frozen whole blood, as isolated PBMCs, or as DNA extracted from either sample type. TCRbeta CDR3 regions were amplified from genomic DNA by means of the immunoSEQ Assay, a bias-controlled multiplex PCR. The paper's processing steps were these. The number of nucleated cells in each sample was estimated from the amplification of reference gene primers within the assay. Sequence reads were collapsed and filtered to measure the absolute abundance of every unique TCRbeta CDR3 rearrangement. For each sample, productive Simpson clonality was calculated as the square root of Simpson's diversity index across productive rearrangements. TCRdb's version of the immuneACCESS table is confined to in-frame rearrangements and falls short of the full clone set. An unresolved V gene accounts for under half of the shortfall where checked; the remainder is of unknown origin. V, J and clone size were drawn from that table, and D and trimming were deduced from the DNA. The sample data list roughly 50,000 clones, and around four fifths of these were observed just once. The leading ten clones occupy around 13% of the sample.

The CDR3 starts with the cysteine, ends with the phenylalanine, and has 16 residues. The retained sequence is limited to the CDR3, 48 bases, with the frame set at the first base. After removal of 6 bases from V and 7 bases from J, the junction retains 12 bases not matched to a gene. Sequences ENHRY (CDR1) and SYGVKD (CDR2) are obtained from the germline V gene. This clone has only one observation. Its binding antigen is unknown. Base-call qualities are not available, and no considerably larger clone is one nucleotide away. The specimen was peripheral blood. The receptor was isolated from an elderly woman with acute or convalescent COVID-19. The chain employs TRBV10-3 and TRBJ1-4; TRBD1 matches 9 bases in the middle. The nucleotides read TGTGCCATCAGCCCCGCAATGGACAGGGGTACTGAAAAACTGTTTTTT. Translated, it reads CAISPAMDRGTEKLFF.